These 20 T cell receptor beta chains were sequenced from one sample in a study of OX40 agonist ivuxolimab in advanced cancers. Clones were sequenced by immunoSEQ multiplex PCR, and TCRdb holds only the in-frame ones, with some missing. The sample shows 65,000 to 80,000 clones, less than 90% of them seen only once. Sequences were derived from CD4+ or CD8+ T cells sorted from blood, sampled in a trial of the OX40 agonist ivuxolimab. The receptors come from an adult with an advanced solid tumor such as melanoma, head and neck, liver or kidney cancer.

This clone was counted only a few times. The chain carries TRBV6-1 and TRBJ1-2, with D hard to call. Germline V gene lookup returns CDR1 MNHNS and CDR2 SASEGT. The CDR3 has 13 residues. The ends were cut back, 0 bases at V and 6 bases at J, with 8 bases in the middle. In DNA form, the CDR3 reads TGTGCCAGCAGTGAAGCGTGGACGGATGGCTACACCTTC. It codes for CASSEAWTDGYTF.

The CDR3 protein is CASSAPGQGYGYTF. The DNA for the CDR3 is TGTGCCAGCAGTGCCCCGGGACAGGGGTATGGCTACACCTTC. This chain connects TRBV2 to TRBJ1-2; 10 bases map to TRBD1. Trimming removed 4 bases from V and 5 bases from J; junction bases left unmatched: 4. Germline V gene sequence: CDR1 SNHLY, CDR2 FYNNEI. This CDR3 spans 14 amino acids.

The chain uses TRBV11-2 and TRBJ1-1, with D perhaps matching TRBD1 (5 bases). Germline CDR1 reads SGHAT; CDR2 reads FQNNGV. The CDR3 runs to 15 residues. V was clipped by 1 base and J by 1 base, with 10 bases between them. CDR3 in amino acids: CASSLVPGENTEAFF. The CDR3 bases are TGTGCCAGCAGCTTAGTCCCGGGGGAGAACACTGAAGCTTTCTTT.

To note about this clone: Its ends do not fully match the called genes, so a read error is possible. V gene TRBV6-1 combines with J gene TRBJ1-2, with D possibly being TRBD1 (5 bases). This CDR3 has 13 residues. Germline V lookup: CDR1 MNHNS, CDR2 SASEGT. In DNA form, the CDR3 reads TGTGCCAGCAGTGAAGGGGGGACCGTTATCTTCCTCTTC. It specifies CASSEGGTVIFLF.

V gene TRBV28 combines with J gene TRBJ2-4; the D gene is possibly TRBD2 (6 bases). The CDR3 loop spans 20 amino acids. With 5 bases removed from V and 0 bases from J, the gap between germline ends came to 26 bases. Per the germline V gene, CDR1 is MDHEN and CDR2 is SYDVKM. The CDR3 sequence: CASSPILLAPLFLAKNIQYF. CDR3 nucleotide sequence: TGTGCCAGCAGTCCGATCTTACTAGCACCACTCTTCCTAGCCAAAAACATTCAGTACTTC.

The chain combines TRBV14 with TRBJ2-5, with TRBD1 matching over 11 bases. V shed 5 bases and J 6 bases; nucleotides not matched to a gene: 5. This CDR3 spans 14 amino acids. The germline V gene has CDR1 SGHDN and CDR2 FVKESK. The CDR3 protein is CASSSGTGGKTQYF. The CDR3 DNA reads as TGTGCCAGCAGCTCCGGGACAGGGGGGAAGACCCAGTACTTC.

This clone was observed a single time. This chain connects TRBV4-1 to TRBJ2-1; D uncertain. The CDR3 consists of 14 residues. Trimming left V 0 bases short and J 1 base short, with 4 bases between. Germline V gene data show CDR1 as MGHRA and CDR2 as YSYEKL. CDR3 sequence: CASSQEVSYNEQFF. DNA for the CDR3: TGCGCCAGCAGCCAAGAGGTTTCCTACAATGAGCAGTTCTTC.

The chain links TRBV6-1 to TRBJ2-7; the D gene is possibly TRBD1 (5 bases). The CDR3 is made up of 14 amino acids. The V and J ends lost 4 bases and 0 bases respectively, with 10 bases between them. CDR1 is MNHNS, CDR2 SASEGT, per germline. The CDR3 sequence: CASSVEGASYEQYF. CDR3 DNA sequence: TGTGCCAGCAGTGTTGAAGGGGCCTCCTACGAGCAGTACTTC.

The gene calls are TRBV28 and TRBJ2-3, with D unresolved. The CDR3 consists of 10 residues. Between the trimmed V and J ends, which lost 7 bases and 3 bases, there was a span of 2 bases. Germline loops: CDR1 MDHEN, CDR2 SYDVKM. The CDR3 sequence: CASKTDTQYF. In DNA form, the CDR3 reads TGTGCCAGCAAAACAGATACGCAGTATTTT.

CDR3 coding DNA: TGTGCCAGCAGCCAACGCGACAGGCAAGATACGCAGTATTTT. It codes for CASSQRDRQDTQYF. This chain uses TRBV14 with TRBJ2-3; possible D gene TRBD1, 6 bases. CDR1 SGHDN and CDR2 FVKESK come from the germline V gene. With 2 bases removed from V and 5 bases from J, the gap between germline ends came to 11 bases. The CDR3 length is 14 residues.

The count of this clone is one. This chain links TRBV10-2 with TRBJ2-1; D is unclear. The CDR3 runs 11 residues. Between the trimmed V and J ends, which lost 6 bases and 8 bases, there was a span of 8 bases. Germline values: CDR1 WSHSY, CDR2 SAAADI. The CDR3 loop is CASSHSYEQFF. The DNA for the CDR3 is TGCGCCAGCAGCCATAGCTATGAGCAGTTCTTC.

This clone was recorded once. The chain links TRBV10-3 to TRBJ2-3; perhaps D is TRBD1 or TRBD2 (6 bases each). The CDR3 runs to 16 residues. Germline CDR1 and CDR2: ENHRY and SYGVKD. Trimming took off 0 bases at V and 2 bases at J, with 12 bases between the two ends. CDR3 sequence reads: CAISESTGAFTDTQYF. As DNA, the CDR3 is TGTGCCATCAGTGAGTCCACGGGGGCGTTCACAGATACGCAGTATTTT.

V is TRBV6-6 and J is TRBJ1-4, with TRBD1 as a possible D gene (6 bases). The CDR3 runs to 16 residues. Trimming pared 0 bases from V and 8 bases from J, leaving 16 bases between. Germline assignment: CDR1 MNHNY and CDR2 SVGAGI (reference sequence). The CDR3 is CASSYSYRAPEEKLFF. Here the CDR3 DNA reads TGTGCCAGCAGTTACTCGTACAGGGCCCCTGAGGAAAAACTGTTTTTT.

This chain links TRBV2 with TRBJ1-1; 9 positions agree with TRBD1. The ends lost 7 bases at V and 4 bases at J; junction bases unmatched: 7. Germline V CDR1 and CDR2: SNHLY, FYNNEI. This CDR3 has 14 residues. In DNA form, the CDR3 reads TGTGCCAGCACGACGGACAGGGGAGGCACTGAAGCTTTCTTT. Its translation: CASTTDRGGTEAFF.

The V gene is TRBV7-9, the J gene TRBJ1-2; D unresolved. CDR1 and CDR2 (germline): SEHNR, FQNEAQ (reference sequence). The CDR3 is made up of 16 amino acids. V lost 4 bases, J lost 0 bases, and 15 bases lay in between. The CDR3 DNA sequence: TGTGCCAGCAGCTCAGTTGGGAAAGCTTCTAACTATGGCTACACCTTC. Encoded protein: CASSSVGKASNYGYTF.

The chain joins TRBV29-1 to TRBJ1-1, with a weak D call TRBD1 (5 bases). Germline assignment: CDR1 SQVTM and CDR2 ANQGSEA. This CDR3 region has 14 residues. V gave up 5 bases and J gave up 1 base, with 14 bases separating them. CDR3 protein: CSVWGGGENTEAFF. The CDR3 DNA sequence: TGCAGCGTTTGGGGGGGTGGCGAGAACACTGAAGCTTTCTTT.

The CDR3 region is CASSPDRIVDGYTF. CDR3 in DNA: TGTGCCAGCTCACCCGACAGGATCGTCGATGGCTACACCTTC. This chain joins TRBV18 and TRBJ1-2; TRBD1 might be the D (6 bases). The CDR3 has 14 amino acids. The germline gives CDR1 KGHSH, CDR2 LQKENI. Trimming took 3 bases from V and 6 from J, leaving 14 bases between them.

The V gene is TRBV6-1, the J gene TRBJ1-2; no reliable D call. The CDR3 contains 15 residues. The germline CDR1 and CDR2 sequences are MNHNS and SASEGT. V was pared by 2 bases and J by 0 bases, with 10 bases between. The CDR3 region is CASSEFRGSNYGYTF. For the CDR3, the DNA is TGTGCCAGCAGTGAATTTCGGGGATCTAACTATGGCTACACCTTC.

The chain is built from TRBV18 and TRBJ1-1, with a tentative D call TRBD1 (5 bases). This CDR3 has 16 amino acids. Trimming took off 0 bases at V and 1 base at J, with 12 bases between the two ends. Germline V gene data show CDR1 as KGHSH and CDR2 as LQKENI. The CDR3 DNA is TGTGCCAGCTCACCACCCGCGACAGCTAGGAACACTGAAGCTTTCTTT. Translation: CASSPPATARNTEAFF.

The chain recombines TRBV7-9 with TRBJ2-2, with a weak D call TRBD1 (7 bases). The CDR3 covers 17 residues. The ends were cut back, 5 bases at V and 1 base at J, with 17 bases in the middle. CDR1 SEHNR and CDR2 FQNEAQ come from the germline V gene (reference sequence). The CDR3 region is CASSKRGGGQNTGELFF. As DNA, the CDR3 is TGTGCCAGCAGCAAACGTGGAGGGGGCCAGAACACCGGGGAGCTGTTTTTT.